This T cell receptor (beta chain) was sequenced in a study of T-cell memory formation after mild COVID-19. Notes on the study in general: Researchers report contracting CD4+ clones mostly in CM and EM, with CD8+ clones in EMRA.

A single record per CDR3 protein comes from TCRdb applying MiXCR to the 5' RACE reads. In the table there are a few hundred thousand distinct CDR3 sequences, around 17% of which are singletons. A note on this clonotype: Its specificity is unknown.

The CDR3 length is 13 residues. V trimming: 5 bases; J trimming: 6 bases; junction bases outside the gene matches: 3. The germline CDR1 and CDR2 sequences are SGHTA and FQGNSA. This chain connects TRBV7-2 to TRBJ1-5; 8 positions agree with TRBD1. The sample consisted of PBMCs or a T cell subset sorted from them (not recorded which). The source is a man aged 18 to 30 who had mild COVID-19 (a few samples of this study predate the infection). Cell type and time point are not known. The CDR3 is CASSQGAIQPQHF. DNA of the CDR3: TGTGCCAGCAGCCAGGGGGCGATTCAGCCCCAGCATTTT. The full variable domain, completed using reference TRBV7-2 and TRBJ1-5, is GAGVSQSPSNKVTEKGKDVELRCDPISGHTALYWYRQSLGQGLEFLIYFQGNSAPDKSGLPSDRFSAERTGGSVSTLTIQRTQQEDSAVYLCASSQGAIQPQHFGDGTRLSIL.